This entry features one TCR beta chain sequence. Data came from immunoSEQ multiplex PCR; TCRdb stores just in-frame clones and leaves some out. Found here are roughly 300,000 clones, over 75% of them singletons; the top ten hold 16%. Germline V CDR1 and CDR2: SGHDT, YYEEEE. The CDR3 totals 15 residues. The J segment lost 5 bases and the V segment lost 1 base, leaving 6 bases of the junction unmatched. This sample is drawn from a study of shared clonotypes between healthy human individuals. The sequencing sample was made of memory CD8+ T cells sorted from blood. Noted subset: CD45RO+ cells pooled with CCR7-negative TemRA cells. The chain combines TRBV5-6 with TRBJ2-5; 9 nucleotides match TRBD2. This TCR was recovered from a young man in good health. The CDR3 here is CASSLSSGRGETQYF. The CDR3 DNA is TGTGCCAGCAGCTTGAGTAGCGGGAGAGGGGAGACCCAGTACTTC.